This is a list of T cell receptor beta chains from one sample in a study of blood T cell repertoires in COVID-19. Assay used: immunoSEQ multiplex PCR; TCRdb lists only in-frame clones, some missing. Altogether about 160,000 clones are present, 70% to 85% being singletons, with the ten largest covering about 6.9%. The sequenced sample consisted of peripheral blood. These receptor sequences come from a man of 80 years or more with COVID-19, enrolled during active disease. CDR3s include the opening cysteine and the closing phenylalanine or tryptophan. D genes are given only for firm matches. Only some rows state a clone size, as once, few, many or a class for expanded clones.

d_call	v_call	j_call	clone_size	cdr3_nt	cdr3_aa
TRBD2	TRBV5-1	TRBJ2-7	NA	TGCGCCAGCATGGCGGTAGCGGGGGGATCGGGCGAGCAGTACTTC	CASMAVAGGSGEQYF
NA	TRBV19	TRBJ1-2	NA	TGTGCCAGTAGCTATCGGGAGAACTATGGCTACACCTTC	CASSYRENYGYTF
NA	TRBV10-3	TRBJ1-5	NA	TGTGCCATCAGTGGTTCGGATCAGCCCCAGCATTTT	CAISGSDQPQHF
TRBD1	TRBV29-1	TRBJ1-2	few	TGCAGCGCACTTGCAGGGGGGACCTATGGCTACACCTTC	CSALAGGTYGYTF
NA	TRBV5-1	TRBJ1-1	NA	TGCGCCAGCAGCTTGGTGGAATCTAGCACTGAAGCTTTCTTT	CASSLVESSTEAFF
NA	TRBV7-2	TRBJ2-6	NA	TGTGCCAGCAGCTACCGGGGCTCTGGGGCCAACGTCCTGACTTTC	CASSYRGSGANVLTF
NA	TRBV5-5	TRBJ2-5	NA	TGTGCCAGCAGCTTGGAGCCACAAGAGACCCAGTACTTC	CASSLEPQETQYF
TRBD1	TRBV24-1	TRBJ2-2	NA	TGTGCCACGCGATCAGGGACAGGTCTTGGCGGGGAGCTGTTTTTT	CATRSGTGLGGELFF
NA	TRBV4-2	TRBJ1-1	NA	TGTGCCAGCAGCCCGGACAAGAGCACTGAAGCTTTCTTT	CASSPDKSTEAFF
NA	TRBV29-1	TRBJ2-7	once	TGCAGCGTTGAATACCCGATGGGAGGCTCCTACGAGCAGTACTTC	CSVEYPMGGSYEQYF
NA	TRBV4-2	TRBJ2-5	NA	TGTGCCAGCAGCCAAGTACAGCGGGCTGAGACCCAGTACTTC	CASSQVQRAETQYF
TRBD1	TRBV5-1	TRBJ1-1	NA	TGCGCCAGCAGCTGGACAGGGGTTACTGAAGCTTTCTTT	CASSWTGVTEAFF
TRBD2	TRBV7-2	TRBJ2-5	NA	TGTGCCAGCAGCTCCGGACTAGCGGGGGAAGAGACCCAGTACTTC	CASSSGLAGEETQYF
TRBD1	TRBV7-2	TRBJ2-6	NA	TGTGCCAGCAGCCCACTCAGGGGGCTGGCGGAAGGGGCCAACGTCCTGACTTTC	CASSPLRGLAEGANVLTF
TRBD2	TRBV23-1	TRBJ2-1	NA	TGCGCCAGCCTTGACGGGGGGGCCCAGTTCTTC	CASLDGGAQFF
TRBD1	TRBV5-1	TRBJ1-1	NA	TGCGCCAGCAGCTTGGAAAGACAGGGGGCGTCAAGAGCTTTCTTT	CASSLERQGASRAFF
NA	TRBV5-1	TRBJ2-7	NA	TGCGCCACCGAGATAAGAGTCTCCTACGAGCAGTACTTC	CATEIRVSYEQYF
TRBD1	TRBV25-1	TRBJ1-6	NA	TGTGCCAGTCGACATCCCCGACAGGGACTGGATTCACCCCTCCACTTT	CASRHPRQGLDSPLHF
NA	TRBV5-1	TRBJ2-2	NA	TGCGCCAGCAGCTTTGAACAGGTCGCCGGGGAGCTGTTTTTT	CASSFEQVAGELFF
NA	TRBV5-4	TRBJ1-6	NA	TGTGCCAGCAGCTTAGAACAGTCGAGAAAGAATTCACCCCTCCACTTT	CASSLEQSRKNSPLHF
TRBD2	TRBV6-2/TRBV6-3	TRBJ2-5	NA	TGTGCCAGCAGTAGGCTGTGGGGGGGAGAAGAGACCCAGTACTTC	CASSRLWGGEETQYF
NA	TRBV6-5	TRBJ1-3	NA	TGTGCCAGTCCTAGGGGGGGAACCATATATTTT	CASPRGGTIYF
TRBD1	TRBV6-5	TRBJ1-1	NA	TGTGCCAGCAGGATCCAGGGGGCGCGGGGAACTGAAGCTTTCTTT	CASRIQGARGTEAFF
NA	TRBV4-2	TRBJ2-5	NA	TGTGCCAGCAGCCAAGATGGTGGGGGAGGACAAGAGACCCAGTACTTC	CASSQDGGGGQETQYF
TRBD1	TRBV6-5	TRBJ1-5	once	TGTGCCAGCAGTTACGGACAGGGGGATCTTCAGCCCCAGCATTTT	CASSYGQGDLQPQHF
TRBD2	TRBV5-1	TRBJ2-7	few	TGCGCCAGCAGCTTTCGTCCCACTAGCGGGGGGTACGAGCAGTACTTC	CASSFRPTSGGYEQYF
NA	TRBV7-2	TRBJ1-5	NA	TGTGCCAGCAGCTTACGAATTACTAACAGGGACGAAGGCAATCAGCCCCAGCATTTT	CASSLRITNRDEGNQPQHF